The rows below give T cell receptor beta chains drawn from one sample of a study of cytomegalovirus exposure and HLA in healthy donors. Libraries were prepared by immunoSEQ multiplex PCR; TCRdb keeps only in-frame clonotypes and omits some of them. The table includes some 140,000 clones, 73% detected once. Sequenced material: PBMCs. Receptors were obtained from a woman aged 40 to 55 in good health and CMV-seronegative. Each CDR3 is given with its conserved first and last residue.

CDR3 | J | length | V
CASSQDHSGGETQYF | TRBJ2-5 | 15 | TRBV4-3
CASSSNAGGDTQYF | TRBJ2-3 | 14 | TRBV7-3
CASSAGTMGNTIYF | TRBJ1-3 | 14 | TRBV6-1
CASSLSAREVLYGYTF | TRBJ1-2 | 16 | TRBV7-2
CASSLGTGHTGELFF | TRBJ2-2 | 15 | TRBV7-8
CASGTSGPEQFF | TRBJ2-1 | 12 | TRBV2
CASSEVLTYEQYF | TRBJ2-7 | 13 | TRBV10-2
CASSPRGGEAGAFTDTQYF | TRBJ2-3 | 19 | TRBV7-9
CASRPTSGASYEQYF | TRBJ2-7 | 15 | TRBV6-6
CASSWRTTSYNSPLHF | TRBJ1-6 | 16 | TRBV5-4
CASIYTGANSPLHF | TRBJ1-6 | 14 | TRBV6-6
CASSFNYEQYF | TRBJ2-7 | 11 | TRBV6-6